The subject of this entry is one TCR beta chain. What it recognizes is unknown. From germline, CDR1 is SEHNR and CDR2 FQNEAQ (reference sequence). The CDR3 totals 16 residues. Trimming pared 5 bases from V and 2 bases from J, leaving 16 bases between. These data are taken from a study of cytomegalovirus exposure and HLA in healthy donors. General study findings and limits: In a later analysis, 17,000 or so TCR beta sequences were associated with HLA alleles at 0.05 false discovery rate.

Healthy bone marrow donors supplied every sample. PCR was performed using 60 Vbeta and 13 Jbeta primers. The method was immunoSEQ multiplex PCR; TCRdb's version includes in-frame clones alone and lacks a portion of them. Here the sample table reports about 79,000 clones. The chain employs TRBV7-9 and TRBJ2-1, with D perhaps matching TRBD2 (6 bases). Sequenced material: PBMCs. The source is a young man in good health and CMV-seronegative. CDR3 in amino acids: CASSPLEGVAYNEQFF. The DNA for the CDR3 is TGTGCCAGCAGCCCCTTGGAGGGTGTGGCCTACAATGAGCAGTTCTTC.